The clone carrying this T cell receptor (beta chain) was counted ten times or more. No antigen is known for it. The data were obtained in a study of T cell repertoires in cytomegalovirus infection. About the study: Matching HLA type, along with CMV infection, was indicated by public TCR beta signatures. General study results and limits: The response measured ex vivo was dominated by TCR beta clonotypes (HLA-C-restricted and CMV-specific). Adding up the frequency of public TCR beta families identified people who carried CMV plus the relevant HLA.

TCRdb recomputed calls from the reads with MiXCR, one row per CDR3 protein. Of almost 500,000 distinct CDR3 sequences in the sample, around 11% were seen once. V was clipped by 8 bases and J by 10 bases; unmatched bases: 7. The germline V gene has CDR1 WSHSY and CDR2 SAAADI. This CDR3 has 13 residues. The source material was PBMCs. This clonotype was sampled from a human donor in good health (CMV status not recorded). Some clones in this sample may be carry-over from other donors' samples. The V call is TRBV10-2, the J call TRBJ1-6, with TRBD1 matching 8 bases. This chain's CDR3 is CASGDRGQSPLHF. CDR3 sequence (DNA): TGCGCCAGCGGCGACAGGGGACAATCACCCCTCCACTTT.